One and the same sample provided the 4 T cell receptor beta chains below, sequenced in a study of molecular identifiers for immune sequencing clone quantification. MiXCR, applied by TCRdb to the PCR reads, yields one record per CDR3 protein. Here the sample spans 60,000 to 70,000 distinct CDR3 sequences, around a fifth being singletons. The material sequenced was naive CD8+ T cells from blood, with Jurkat cell RNA spiked in. The subset is: FACS-sorted CD8+CD4-CCR7+CD45RA+ naive T cells. These receptors came from a human donor in good health. Some libraries in this study had Jurkat cell RNA spiked in.

This clonotype was seen at least ten times. The chain uses TRBV30 and TRBJ2-5; D is ambiguous. Trimming cost V 0 bases and J 3 bases, with 8 bases left between them. CDR1 is GTSNPN, CDR2 SVGIG, per germline (reference sequence). The CDR3 sequence is 13 residues long. The CDR3 sequence: CAWSVGDEETQYF. The CDR3 coding sequence is TGTGCCTGGAGTGTTGGGGATGAAGAGACCCAGTACTTC.

This clonotype was observed at least ten times. The chain recombines TRBV13 with TRBJ2-7; D not certain. This CDR3 region has 15 residues. Trimming cost V 4 bases and J 3 bases, with 16 bases left between them. The V gene's germline CDR1 is PRHDT and CDR2 FYEKMQ (reference sequence). DNA of the CDR3: TGTGCCAGCAGCTCACACCTCTCGGACGGCTACGAGCAGTACTTC. Its protein is CASSSHLSDGYEQYF.

The sample holds many counts of this clonotype. The chain couples TRBV5-4 to TRBJ2-2; D is unresolved. Trimming took 6 bases from V and 4 from J, leaving 7 bases between them. CDR1 and CDR2 from the germline V gene are SGHNT and YYREEE (reference sequence). The CDR3 is 12 residues long. CDR3 residues: CASTWSTGELFF. For the CDR3, the DNA is TGTGCCAGCACCTGGAGCACCGGGGAGCTGTTTTTT.

This clonotype was observed at least ten times. This sequence joins TRBV5-8 and TRBJ2-3; TRBD1 is a possible D gene (6 bases). The CDR3 length is 14 residues. Germline assignment: CDR1 SGHTS and CDR2 YDEGEE. The CDR3: CARDNRDRTDTQYF. The CDR3 DNA follows: TGTGCAAGAGACAACAGGGACCGCACAGATACGCAGTATTTT.